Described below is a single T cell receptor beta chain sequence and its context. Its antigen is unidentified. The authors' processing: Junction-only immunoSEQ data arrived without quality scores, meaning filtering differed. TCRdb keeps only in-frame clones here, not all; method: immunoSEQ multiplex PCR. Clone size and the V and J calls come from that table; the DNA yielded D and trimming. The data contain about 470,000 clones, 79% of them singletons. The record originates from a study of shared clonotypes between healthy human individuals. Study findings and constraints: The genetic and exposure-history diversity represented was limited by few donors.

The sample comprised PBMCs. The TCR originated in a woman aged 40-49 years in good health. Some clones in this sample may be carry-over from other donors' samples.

The CDR3 protein is CASSLLTNTDTQYF. CDR3 bases: TGTGCCAGCAGCCTATTGACTAACACAGATACGCAGTATTTT. V is TRBV7-2 and J is TRBJ2-3; D is possibly TRBD2 (5 bases). Trimming took 5 bases from V and 2 from J, leaving 11 bases between them. The CDR3 runs to 14 residues. Germline CDR1 and CDR2: SGHTA and FQGNSA. The entire variable domain, with the rest obtained from reference TRBV7-2 and TRBJ2-3, is as follows: GAGVSQSPSNKVTEKGKDVELRCDPISGHTALYWYRQSLGQGLEFLIYFQGNSAPDKSGLPSDRFSAERTGGSVSTLTIQRTQQEDSAVYLCASSLLTNTDTQYFGPGTRLTVL.